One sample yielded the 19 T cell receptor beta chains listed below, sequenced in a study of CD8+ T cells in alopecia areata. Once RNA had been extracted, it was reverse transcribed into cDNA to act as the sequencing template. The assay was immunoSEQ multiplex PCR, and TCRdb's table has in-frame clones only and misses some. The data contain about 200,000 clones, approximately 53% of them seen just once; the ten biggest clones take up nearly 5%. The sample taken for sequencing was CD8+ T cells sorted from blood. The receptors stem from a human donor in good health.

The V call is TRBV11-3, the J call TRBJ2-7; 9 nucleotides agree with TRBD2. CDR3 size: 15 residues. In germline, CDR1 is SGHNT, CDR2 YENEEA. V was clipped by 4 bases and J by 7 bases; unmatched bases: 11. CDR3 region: CASSCASGAVWEQYF. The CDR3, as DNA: TGTGCCAGCAGCTGTGCTAGCGGGGCTGTTTGGGAGCAGTACTTC.

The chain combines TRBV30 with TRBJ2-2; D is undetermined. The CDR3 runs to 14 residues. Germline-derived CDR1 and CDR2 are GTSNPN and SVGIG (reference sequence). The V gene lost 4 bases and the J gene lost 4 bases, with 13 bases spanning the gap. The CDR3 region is CAWTLTRVTGELFF. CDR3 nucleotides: TGTGCCTGGACCCTGACGCGAGTCACCGGGGAGCTGTTTTTT.

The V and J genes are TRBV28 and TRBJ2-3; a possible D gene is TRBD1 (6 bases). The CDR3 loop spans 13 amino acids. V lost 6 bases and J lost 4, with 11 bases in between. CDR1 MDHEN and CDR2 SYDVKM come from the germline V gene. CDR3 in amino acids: CASSLTGPDTQYF. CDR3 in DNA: TGTGCCAGCAGCTTAACAGGGCCAGATACGCAGTATTTT.

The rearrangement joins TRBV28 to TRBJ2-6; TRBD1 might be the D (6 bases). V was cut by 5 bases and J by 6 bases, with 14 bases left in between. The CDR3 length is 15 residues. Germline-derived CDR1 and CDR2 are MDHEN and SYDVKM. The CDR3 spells CASSPRGQTANVLTF. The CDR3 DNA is TGTGCCAGCAGTCCCCGCGGACAGACGGCCAACGTCCTGACTTTC.

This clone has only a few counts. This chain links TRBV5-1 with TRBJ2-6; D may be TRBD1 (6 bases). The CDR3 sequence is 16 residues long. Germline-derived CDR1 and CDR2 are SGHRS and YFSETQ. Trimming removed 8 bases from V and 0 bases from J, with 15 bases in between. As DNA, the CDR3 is TGCGCCAGTACGATACAGGGCCGCTCTGGGGCCAACGTCCTGACTTTC. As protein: CASTIQGRSGANVLTF.

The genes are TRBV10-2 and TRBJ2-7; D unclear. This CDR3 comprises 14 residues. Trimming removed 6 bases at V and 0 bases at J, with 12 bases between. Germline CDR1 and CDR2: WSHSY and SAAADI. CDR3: CASSEGGISYEQYF. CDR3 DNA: TGCGCCAGCAGCGAAGGTGGGATCTCCTACGAGCAGTACTTC.

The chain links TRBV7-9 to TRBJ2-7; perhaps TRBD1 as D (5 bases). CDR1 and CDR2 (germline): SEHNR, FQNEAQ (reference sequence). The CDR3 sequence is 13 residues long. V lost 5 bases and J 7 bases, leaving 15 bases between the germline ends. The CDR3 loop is CASSDLDMDEQYF. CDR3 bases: TGTGCCAGCAGCGATCTGGACATGGATGAGCAGTACTTC. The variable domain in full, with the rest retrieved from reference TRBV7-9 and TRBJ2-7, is DTGVSQNPRHKITKRGQNVTFRCDPISEHNRLYWYRQTLGQGPEFLTYFQNEAQLEKSRLLSDRFSAERPKGSFSTLEIQRTEQGDSAMYLCASSDLDMDEQYFGPGTRLTVT.

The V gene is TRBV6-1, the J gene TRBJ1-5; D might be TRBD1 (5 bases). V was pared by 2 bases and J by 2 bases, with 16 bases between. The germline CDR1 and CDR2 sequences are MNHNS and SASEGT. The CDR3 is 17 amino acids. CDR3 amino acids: CASSEFRGATGNQPQHF. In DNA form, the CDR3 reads TGTGCCAGCAGTGAATTTCGAGGGGCAACTGGCAATCAGCCCCAGCATTTT.

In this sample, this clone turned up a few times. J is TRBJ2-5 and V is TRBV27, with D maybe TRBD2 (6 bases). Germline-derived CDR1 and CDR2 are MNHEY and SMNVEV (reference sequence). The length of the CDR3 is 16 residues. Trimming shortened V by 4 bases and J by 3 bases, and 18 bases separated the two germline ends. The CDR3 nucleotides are TGTGCCAGCAGTTGGGGACCCGGGACGGGGGAAGAGACCCAGTACTTC. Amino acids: CASSWGPGTGEETQYF.

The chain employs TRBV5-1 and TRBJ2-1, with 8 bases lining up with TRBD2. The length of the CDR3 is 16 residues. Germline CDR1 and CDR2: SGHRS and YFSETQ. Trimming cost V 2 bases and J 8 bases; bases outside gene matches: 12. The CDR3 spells CASSFYPAGGVDEQFF. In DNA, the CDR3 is TGCGCCAGCAGCTTCTACCCCGCGGGGGGAGTGGATGAGCAGTTCTTC.

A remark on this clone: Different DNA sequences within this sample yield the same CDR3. CDR3: CSVVGLNYGYTF. In DNA form, the CDR3 reads TGCAGCGTTGTGGGCTTAAACTATGGCTACACCTTC. The chain links TRBV29-1 to TRBJ1-2; D gene unclear. CDR1 and CDR2 (germline): SQVTM, ANQGSEA. The CDR3 length is 12 residues. V lost 4 bases, J lost 2 bases, and 8 bases lay in between.

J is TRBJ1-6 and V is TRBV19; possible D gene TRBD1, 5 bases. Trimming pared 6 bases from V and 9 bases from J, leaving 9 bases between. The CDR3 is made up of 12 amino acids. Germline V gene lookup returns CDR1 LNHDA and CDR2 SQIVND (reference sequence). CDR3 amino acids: CASSERGSPLHF. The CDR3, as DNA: TGTGCCAGTAGCGAGAGGGGTTCACCCCTCCACTTT.

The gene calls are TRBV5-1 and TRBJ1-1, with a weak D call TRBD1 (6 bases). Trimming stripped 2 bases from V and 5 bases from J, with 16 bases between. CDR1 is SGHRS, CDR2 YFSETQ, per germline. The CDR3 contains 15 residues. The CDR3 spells CASSFTTGRGTEAFF. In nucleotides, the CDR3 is TGCGCCAGCAGCTTTACGACAGGAAGAGGGACTGAAGCTTTCTTT.

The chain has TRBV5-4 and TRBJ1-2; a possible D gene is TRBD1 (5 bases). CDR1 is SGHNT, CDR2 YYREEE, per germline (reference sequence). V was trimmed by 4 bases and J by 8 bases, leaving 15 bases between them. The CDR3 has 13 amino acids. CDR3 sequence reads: CASSLWGGAGYTF. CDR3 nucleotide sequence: TGTGCCAGCAGCCTCTGGGGCGGGGCAGGCTACACCTTC.

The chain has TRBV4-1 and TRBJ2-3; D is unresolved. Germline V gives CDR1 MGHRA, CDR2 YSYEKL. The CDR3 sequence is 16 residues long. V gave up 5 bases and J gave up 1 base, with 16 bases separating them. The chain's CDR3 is CASSSRAHRGTDTQYF. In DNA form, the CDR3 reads TGCGCCAGCAGCTCAAGAGCCCATCGGGGCACAGATACGCAGTATTTT.

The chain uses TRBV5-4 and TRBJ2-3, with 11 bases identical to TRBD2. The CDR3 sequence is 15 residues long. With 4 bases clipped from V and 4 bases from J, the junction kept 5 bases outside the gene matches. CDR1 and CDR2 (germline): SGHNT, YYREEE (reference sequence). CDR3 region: CASSDSGGAADTQYF. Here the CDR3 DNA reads TGTGCCAGCAGCGATAGCGGGGGGGCAGCAGATACGCAGTATTTT. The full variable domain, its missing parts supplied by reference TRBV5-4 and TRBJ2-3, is ETGVTQSPTHLIKTRGQQVTLRCSSQSGHNTVSWYQQALGQGPQFIFQYYREEENGRGNFPPRFSGLQFPNYSSELNVNALELDDSALYLCASSDSGGAADTQYFGPGTRLTVL.

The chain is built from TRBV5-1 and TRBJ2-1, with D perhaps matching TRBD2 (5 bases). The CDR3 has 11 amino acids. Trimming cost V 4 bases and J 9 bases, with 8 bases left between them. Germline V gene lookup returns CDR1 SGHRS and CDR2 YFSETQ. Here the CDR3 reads CASSLRGEQFF. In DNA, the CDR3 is TGCGCCAGCAGCCTCCGGGGTGAGCAGTTCTTC.

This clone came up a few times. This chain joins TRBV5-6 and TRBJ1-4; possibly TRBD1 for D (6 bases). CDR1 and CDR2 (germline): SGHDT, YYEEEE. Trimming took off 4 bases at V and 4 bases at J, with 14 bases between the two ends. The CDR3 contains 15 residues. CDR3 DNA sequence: TGTGCCAGCAGCCACGACAGGACGTATAATGAAAAACTGTTTTTT. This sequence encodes CASSHDRTYNEKLFF.

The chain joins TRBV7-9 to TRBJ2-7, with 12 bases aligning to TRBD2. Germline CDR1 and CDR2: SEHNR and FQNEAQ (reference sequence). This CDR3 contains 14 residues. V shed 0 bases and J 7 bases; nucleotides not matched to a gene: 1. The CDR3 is CASSLAGLAGEQYF. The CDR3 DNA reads TGTGCCAGCAGCTTAGCAGGACTAGCGGGAGAGCAGTACTTC.